This T cell receptor beta chain emerged from a study of spatial heterogeneity in lung cancer. The time point denotes: sample taken at primary tumor resection. Sequencing covered unsorted whole RNA taken from tumor, nontumor lung or frozen PBMC. Every molecule of TCR cDNA had its own unique molecular identifier. TCRdb analysed the 5' RACE reads with MiXCR anew, one entry per CDR3 protein. The sample comprises tens of thousands of distinct CDR3 sequences, roughly 15% of which are singletons, and approximately 60% rests with the top ten. The clonotype was recovered from a male donor with early-stage non-small cell lung cancer. Sequences were derived from PBMCs, sampled at surgery.

CDR3: CASSTGLPVNTEAFF. As DNA, the CDR3 is TGCGCCAGCAGCACGGGACTCCCAGTGAACACTGAAGCTTTCTTT. The rearrangement joins TRBV5-1 to TRBJ1-1; TRBD1 might be the D (5 bases). Trimming stripped 4 bases from V and 0 bases from J, with 13 bases between. CDR3 size: 15 residues. Germline lookup yields CDR1 SGHRS and CDR2 YFSETQ.